What follows are 27 T cell receptor beta chains derived from one specimen sequenced in a study of blood T cell repertoires in COVID-19. Profiled with immunoSEQ multiplex PCR; TCRdb holds only in-frame clones, not every one. The sample lists about 200,000 clones, 85% to 90% occurring once. The sequenced material came from peripheral blood. The source of these receptors is a woman between 65 and 79 years old with acute or convalescent COVID-19.

The chain combines TRBV11-2 with TRBJ1-1; 7 nucleotides line up with TRBD1. Germline V lookup: CDR1 SGHAT, CDR2 FQNNGV. V dropped 7 bases and J dropped 7; count of bases not matched to a gene: 9. This CDR3 comprises 13 residues. The CDR3 DNA follows: TGTGCCAGCAACCTCGACAGGGTGGATGAAGCTTTCTTT. Its protein product is CASNLDRVDEAFF.

The chain is built from TRBV6-1 and TRBJ1-5, with TRBD1 as a possible D gene (6 bases). The V and J ends lost 2 bases and 6 bases respectively, with 8 bases between them. The CDR3 covers 13 residues. From germline, CDR1 is MNHNS and CDR2 SASEGT. The CDR3 region has the DNA TGTGCCAGCAGTGAACAGGGGACTCAGCCCCAGCATTTT. It translates to CASSEQGTQPQHF.

This chain links TRBV6-1 with TRBJ1-5; D is unresolved. V lost 0 bases and J 3 bases, leaving 9 bases between the germline ends. The V gene's germline CDR1 is MNHNS and CDR2 SASEGT. The CDR3 loop spans 15 amino acids. The CDR3: CASSEAGRANQPQHF. CDR3 sequence (DNA): TGTGCCAGCAGTGAAGCCGGGAGGGCCAATCAGCCCCAGCATTTT.

The gene calls are TRBV5-1 and TRBJ2-3; 12 positions agree with TRBD2. This CDR3 comprises 17 residues. The germline V gene has CDR1 SGHRS and CDR2 YFSETQ. With V trimmed by 0 bases and J by 6 bases, 8 bases remained unmatched. CDR3 region: CASSLGLAGAGGDTQYF. The CDR3 DNA reads as TGCGCCAGCAGCTTGGGACTAGCGGGGGCCGGTGGGGATACGCAGTATTTT.

This chain links TRBV7-9 with TRBJ1-6, with D possibly being TRBD1 (5 bases). Germline CDR1 is SEHNR and CDR2 is FQNEAQ (reference sequence). The V and J ends lost 3 bases and 10 bases respectively, with 19 bases between them. This CDR3 is 16 amino acids long. This CDR3 reads CASSFAGGGLESPLHF. In DNA form, the CDR3 reads TGTGCCAGCAGCTTCGCCGGGGGGGGTTTAGAATCACCCCTCCACTTT.

J is TRBJ2-2 and V is TRBV2; weak D call: TRBD2 (6 bases). The CDR3 has 16 residues. With 5 bases removed from V and 0 bases from J, the gap between germline ends came to 13 bases. In germline, CDR1 is SNHLY, CDR2 FYNNEI. CDR3 protein: CASSKYSGANTGELFF. Written as DNA, the CDR3 is TGTGCCAGCAGTAAATATAGCGGAGCGAACACCGGGGAGCTGTTTTTT.

The chain employs TRBV5-1 and TRBJ1-6, with 8 bases identical to TRBD1. Germline CDR1 reads SGHRS; CDR2 reads YFSETQ. The CDR3 totals 14 residues. V was pared by 0 bases and J by 12 bases, with 5 bases of the junction left unmatched. In DNA form, the CDR3 reads TGCGCCAGCAGCTTGGGGACAGGGTCAGAACCCCTCCACTTT. This encodes CASSLGTGSEPLHF.

The chain uses TRBV18 and TRBJ1-6; D remains ambiguous. The CDR3 contains 17 residues. The V gene lost 5 bases and the J gene lost 0 bases, with 14 bases spanning the gap. From germline, CDR1 is KGHSH and CDR2 LQKENI. As DNA, the CDR3 is TGTGCCAGCTCAATCACAGCTGTTCGCTCCTATAATTCACCCCTCCACTTT. Amino acids: CASSITAVRSYNSPLHF.

The genes are TRBV5-1 and TRBJ2-7; 9 bases align to TRBD2. This CDR3 contains 14 residues. CDR1 SGHRS and CDR2 YFSETQ come from the germline V gene. V lost 7 bases and J lost 6; bases outside the gene matches: 11. This CDR3 reads CASGVAGAHSEQYF. The CDR3 DNA reads TGCGCCAGCGGAGTAGCGGGAGCCCACTCCGAGCAGTACTTC.

This sequence joins TRBV28 and TRBJ1-4, with D uncertain. V lost 6 bases and J lost 0, with 11 bases in between. Germline CDR1 and CDR2: MDHEN and SYDVKM. The CDR3 extends over 15 amino acids. CDR3 protein: CASRAGGSTNEKLFF. The CDR3 DNA reads as TGTGCCAGCAGGGCCGGCGGATCAACTAATGAAAAACTGTTTTTT. The full variable domain, rest sourced from reference TRBV28 and TRBJ1-4, is DVKVTQSSRYLVKRTGEKVFLECVQDMDHENMFWYRQDPGLGLRLIYFSYDVKMKEKGDIPEGYSVSREKKERFSLILESASTNQTSMYLCASRAGGSTNEKLFFGSGTQLSVL.

This clone has a single count. This chain links TRBV9 with TRBJ1-4, with TRBD1 matching over 10 bases. The length of the CDR3 is 15 residues. V lost 4 bases, J lost 4 bases, and 4 bases stayed unmatched. The V gene's germline CDR1 is SGDLS and CDR2 YYNGEE. CDR3 DNA: TGTGCCAGCAGCCGCGGGACAGGGGTTAATGAAAAACTGTTTTTT. Translating gives CASSRGTGVNEKLFF.

This clone was seen a few times. CDR3 in amino acids: CASSQDSLYGGYTF. CDR3 in DNA: TGTGCCAGCAGTCAGGACAGCCTATATGGGGGCTACACCTTC. The chain recombines TRBV2 with TRBJ1-2, with a possible D match to TRBD1 (6 bases). V dropped 5 bases and J dropped 8 bases, with 18 bases sitting between them. Germline V gene data show CDR1 as SNHLY and CDR2 as FYNNEI. There are 14 residues in the CDR3.

The gene calls are TRBV11-2 and TRBJ2-5; D might be TRBD1 (5 bases). Germline V CDR1 and CDR2: SGHAT, FQNNGV. The CDR3 totals 13 residues. Between the trimmed V and J ends, which lost 8 bases and 4 bases, there was a span of 14 bases. The CDR3 loop reads CASGANSPETQYF. CDR3 nucleotides: TGTGCCAGCGGGGCCAACTCTCCAGAGACCCAGTACTTC.

The chain has TRBV19 and TRBJ2-7, with TRBD2 matching 10 bases. Germline-derived CDR1 and CDR2 are LNHDA and SQIVND (reference sequence). This CDR3 comprises 15 residues. V lost 5 bases and J lost 6; bases outside the gene matches: 10. Written as DNA, the CDR3 is TGTGCCAGTAGTCCCTTAGCGGGAGGCGGTGGCGAGCAGTACTTC. Translated, it gives CASSPLAGGGGEQYF.

V gene TRBV6-5 combines with J gene TRBJ2-4; 11 bases are shared with TRBD1. With 5 bases clipped from V and 8 bases from J, the junction kept 5 bases outside the gene matches. CDR1 and CDR2 from the germline V gene are MNHEY and SVGAGI. This CDR3 spans 14 amino acids. The CDR3 spells CASSPGTGGDIQYF. DNA of the CDR3: TGTGCCAGCAGTCCCGGGACAGGGGGTGACATTCAGTACTTC.

V and J are TRBV10-3 and TRBJ1-5; 7 nucleotides align to TRBD1. Unmatched junction bases numbered 7, after V lost 0 bases and J lost 5 bases. The length of the CDR3 is 16 residues. The germline gives CDR1 ENHRY, CDR2 SYGVKD. CDR3 nucleotides: TGTGCCATCAGTGAGTCTGTCCCAGGGGGAGATCAGCCCCAGCATTTT. Translation: CAISESVPGGDQPQHF.

The chain couples TRBV19 to TRBJ2-3, with 9 nucleotides matching TRBD1. The CDR3 has 15 residues. Germline V CDR1 and CDR2: LNHDA, SQIVND (reference sequence). V shed 7 bases and J 5 bases; nucleotides not matched to a gene: 10. CDR3 coding DNA: TGTGCCAGTACCGAGGGACAGGGCGTCGGAGATACGCAGTATTTT. Residues: CASTEGQGVGDTQYF.

The genes are TRBV12-3 or TRBV12-4 and TRBJ1-1, with TRBD1 matching 7 bases. This CDR3 region has 13 residues. Germline trimming cut 3 bases from V and 4 bases from J; bases unmatched to any gene: 2. This chain's CDR3 is CASSFRGPTEAFF. As DNA, the CDR3 is TGTGCCAGCAGTTTTAGGGGGCCCACTGAAGCTTTCTTT.

The rearrangement joins TRBV2 to TRBJ1-5, with D hard to call. The length of the CDR3 is 12 residues. The ends were cut back, 5 bases at V and 6 bases at J, with 8 bases in the middle. The germline CDR1 and CDR2 sequences are SNHLY and FYNNEI. The CDR3 region is CASSFRGQPQHF. CDR3 bases: TGTGCCAGCAGTTTTCGAGGTCAGCCCCAGCATTTT. The complete variable domain, with remaining parts taken from reference TRBV2 and TRBJ1-5, reads EPEVTQTPSHQVTQMGQEVILRCVPISNHLYFYWYRQILGQKVEFLVSFYNNEISEKSEIFDDQFSVERPDGSNFTLKIRSTKLEDSAMYFCASSFRGQPQHFGDGTRLSIL.

In its sample, this clone was seen once. The V gene is TRBV25-1, the J gene TRBJ1-1; 8 bases fit TRBD1. V was pared by 6 bases and J by 5 bases, with 5 bases of the junction left unmatched. Germline CDR1 and CDR2: MGHDK and SYGVNS. The CDR3 extends over 13 amino acids. The CDR3 spells CASRTGVVTEAFF. The CDR3 region has the DNA TGTGCCAGCAGGACAGGGGTGGTGACTGAAGCTTTCTTT. Filled out from reference TRBV25-1 and TRBJ1-1, the complete variable domain reads EADIYQTPRYLVIGTGKKITLECSQTMGHDKMYWYQQDPGMELHLIHYSYGVNSTEKGDLSSESTVSRIRTEHFPLTLESARPSHTSQYLCASRTGVVTEAFFGQGTRLTVV.

The chain is built from TRBV27 and TRBJ1-4; no firm D call. V was pared by 10 bases and J by 8 bases, with 17 bases between. Germline V gene sequence: CDR1 MNHEY, CDR2 SMNVEV (reference sequence). The CDR3 length is 13 residues. CDR3 DNA: TGTGCCACCTCGGAGAGAAGGCGGGAAAAACTGTTTTTT. Translating it yields CATSERRREKLFF.

The gene calls are TRBV28 and TRBJ2-2; 12 bases match TRBD2. After removal of 6 bases from V and 3 bases from J, the junction contained 8 bases not matched to a gene. The CDR3 spans 17 residues. Germline CDR1 reads MDHEN; CDR2 reads SYDVKM. The CDR3 DNA is TGTGCCAGCAGCCTGCAGCTAGCGGGAGGGTACACCGGGGAGCTGTTTTTT. Its protein product is CASSLQLAGGYTGELFF.

V gene TRBV7-9 combines with J gene TRBJ2-5; maybe TRBD2 (6 bases). In germline, CDR1 is SEHNR, CDR2 FQNEAQ (reference sequence). Trimming pared 1 base from V and 4 bases from J, leaving 10 bases between. The CDR3 consists of 14 residues. The CDR3 DNA follows: TGTGCCAGCAGCTTAGACCCGGGAGTAGAGACCCAGTACTTC. Translating gives CASSLDPGVETQYF.

The CDR3 DNA reads as TGTGCCAGCTCCCTTTCTCGGGATAATGAGCAGTTCTTC. Its protein is CASSLSRDNEQFF. This chain connects TRBV18 to TRBJ2-1; possible D gene TRBD2, 5 bases. Germline V gene data show CDR1 as KGHSH and CDR2 as LQKENI. The CDR3 totals 13 residues. Trimming took 6 bases from V and 7 from J, leaving 13 bases between them.

This chain joins TRBV12-3 or TRBV12-4 and TRBJ1-6; D is unclear. The V and J ends lost 8 bases and 7 bases respectively, with 9 bases between them. The CDR3 is 12 residues long. The CDR3, as DNA: TGTGCCAGCGGAGACCCAAATTCACCCCTCCACTTT. As protein: CASGDPNSPLHF.

Here the CDR3 reads CASSLDRGAQYF. Here the CDR3 DNA reads TGTGCCAGCAGCTTGGACAGGGGGGCGCAGTATTTT. The V gene is TRBV7-2, the J gene TRBJ2-3; 10 nucleotides line up with TRBD1. The CDR3 runs 12 residues. Losses at the gene ends were 3 bases for V and 10 bases for J; bases not matched to a gene: 1. From germline, CDR1 is SGHTA and CDR2 FQGNSA.

The chain combines TRBV28 with TRBJ2-7, with D possibly matching TRBD1 (5 bases). The CDR3 covers 14 residues. The V gene's germline CDR1 is MDHEN and CDR2 SYDVKM. V shed 5 bases and J shed 3 bases, with 14 bases lying between them. The CDR3 sequence is CASSEQVGIYEQYF. In DNA form, the CDR3 reads TGTGCCAGCAGTGAACAGGTCGGAATCTACGAGCAGTACTTC.